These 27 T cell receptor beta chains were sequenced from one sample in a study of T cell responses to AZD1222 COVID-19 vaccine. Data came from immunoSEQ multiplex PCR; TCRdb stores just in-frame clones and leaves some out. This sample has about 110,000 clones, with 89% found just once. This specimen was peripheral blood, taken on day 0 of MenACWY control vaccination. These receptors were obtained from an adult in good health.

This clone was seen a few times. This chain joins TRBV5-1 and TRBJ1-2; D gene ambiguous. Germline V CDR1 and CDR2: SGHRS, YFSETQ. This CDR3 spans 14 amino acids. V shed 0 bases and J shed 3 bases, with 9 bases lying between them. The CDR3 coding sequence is TGCGCCAGCAGCTTGGACCAGAGTGACTATGGCTACACCTTC. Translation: CASSLDQSDYGYTF.

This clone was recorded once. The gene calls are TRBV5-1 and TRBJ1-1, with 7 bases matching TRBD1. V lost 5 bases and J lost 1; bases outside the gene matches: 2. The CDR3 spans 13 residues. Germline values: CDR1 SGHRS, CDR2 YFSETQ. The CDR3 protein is CASREGANTEAFF. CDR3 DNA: TGCGCCAGCAGGGAGGGGGCGAACACTGAAGCTTTCTTT.

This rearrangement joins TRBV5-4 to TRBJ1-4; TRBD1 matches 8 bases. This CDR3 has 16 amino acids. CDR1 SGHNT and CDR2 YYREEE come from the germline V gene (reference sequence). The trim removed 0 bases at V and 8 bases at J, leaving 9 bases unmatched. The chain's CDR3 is CASSLADREKGEKLFF. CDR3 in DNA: TGTGCCAGCAGCTTGGCGGACAGGGAGAAGGGGGAAAAACTGTTTTTT.

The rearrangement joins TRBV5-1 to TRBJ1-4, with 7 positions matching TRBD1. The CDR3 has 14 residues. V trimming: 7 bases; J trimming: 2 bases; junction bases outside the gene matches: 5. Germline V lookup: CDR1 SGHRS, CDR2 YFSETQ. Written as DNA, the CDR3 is TGCGCCAGCGGACCGACAGGGACTAATGAAAAACTGTTTTTT. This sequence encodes CASGPTGTNEKLFF.

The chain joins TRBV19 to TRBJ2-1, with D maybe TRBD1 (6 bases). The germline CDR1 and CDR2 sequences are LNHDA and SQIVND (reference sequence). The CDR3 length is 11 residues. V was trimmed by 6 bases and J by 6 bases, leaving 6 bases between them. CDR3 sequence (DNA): TGTGCCAGTAGACAGGGCAATGAGCAGTTCTTC. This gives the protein CASRQGNEQFF.

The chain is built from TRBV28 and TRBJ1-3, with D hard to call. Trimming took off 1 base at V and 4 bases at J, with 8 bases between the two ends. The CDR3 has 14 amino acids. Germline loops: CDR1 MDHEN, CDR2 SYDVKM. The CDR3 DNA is TGTGCCAGCAGTTTATCCGGGATGGGAAACACCATATATTTT. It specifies CASSLSGMGNTIYF.

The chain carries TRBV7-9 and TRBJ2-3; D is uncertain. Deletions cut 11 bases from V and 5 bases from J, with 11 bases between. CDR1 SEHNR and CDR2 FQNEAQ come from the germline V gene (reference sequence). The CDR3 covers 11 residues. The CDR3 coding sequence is TGTGCCCGCCAACTGGGAGATACGCAGTATTTT. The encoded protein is CARQLGDTQYF. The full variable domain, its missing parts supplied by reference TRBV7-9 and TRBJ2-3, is DTGVSQNPRHKITKRGQNVTFRCDPISEHNRLYWYRQTLGQGPEFLTYFQNEAQLEKSRLLSDRFSAERPKGSFSTLEIQRTEQGDSAMYLCARQLGDTQYFGPGTRLTVL.

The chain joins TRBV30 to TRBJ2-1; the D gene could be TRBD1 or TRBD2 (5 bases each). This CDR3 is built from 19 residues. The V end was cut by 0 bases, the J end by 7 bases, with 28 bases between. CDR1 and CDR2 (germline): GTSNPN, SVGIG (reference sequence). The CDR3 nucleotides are TGTGCCTGGAGTGTACGTATGGGGGTTCTACGCAGCAGGACAAATGAGCAGTTCTTC. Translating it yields CAWSVRMGVLRSRTNEQFF.

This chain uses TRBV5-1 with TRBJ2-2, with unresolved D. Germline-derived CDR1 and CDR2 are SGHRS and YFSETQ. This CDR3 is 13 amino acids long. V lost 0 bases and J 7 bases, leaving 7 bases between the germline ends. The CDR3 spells CASSLVRIGELFF. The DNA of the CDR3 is TGCGCCAGCAGCTTGGTCCGGATCGGGGAGCTGTTTTTT. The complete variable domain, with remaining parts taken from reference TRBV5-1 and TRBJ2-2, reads KAGVTQTPRYLIKTRGQQVTLSCSPISGHRSVSWYQQTPGQGLQFLFEYFSETQRNKGNFPGRFSGRQFSNSRSEMNVSTLELGDSALYLCASSLVRIGELFFGEGSRLTVL.

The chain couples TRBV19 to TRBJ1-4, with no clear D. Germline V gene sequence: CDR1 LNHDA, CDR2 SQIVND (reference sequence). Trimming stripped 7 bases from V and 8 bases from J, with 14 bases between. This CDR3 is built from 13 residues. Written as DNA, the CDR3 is TGTGCCAGTACGGCGGTCCGTGGAGAAAAACTGTTTTTT. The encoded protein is CASTAVRGEKLFF.

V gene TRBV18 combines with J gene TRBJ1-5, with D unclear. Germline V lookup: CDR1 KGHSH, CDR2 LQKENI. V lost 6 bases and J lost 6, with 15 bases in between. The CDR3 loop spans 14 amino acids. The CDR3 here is CASSFTEVAQPQHF. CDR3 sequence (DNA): TGTGCCAGCTCTTTCACAGAGGTCGCTCAGCCCCAGCATTTT. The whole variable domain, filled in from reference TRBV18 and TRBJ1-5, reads NAGVMQNPRHLVRRRGQEARLRCSPMKGHSHVYWYRQLPEEGLKFMVYLQKENIIDESGMPKERFSAEFPKEGPSILRIQQVVRGDSAAYFCASSFTEVAQPQHFGDGTRLSIL.

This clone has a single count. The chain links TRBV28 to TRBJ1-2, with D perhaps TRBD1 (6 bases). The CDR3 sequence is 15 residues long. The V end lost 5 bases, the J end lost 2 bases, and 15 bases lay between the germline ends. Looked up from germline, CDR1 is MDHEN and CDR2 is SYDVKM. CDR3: CASSTSTGSNYGYTF. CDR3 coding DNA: TGTGCCAGCAGTACGTCTACAGGGTCAAACTATGGCTACACCTTC.

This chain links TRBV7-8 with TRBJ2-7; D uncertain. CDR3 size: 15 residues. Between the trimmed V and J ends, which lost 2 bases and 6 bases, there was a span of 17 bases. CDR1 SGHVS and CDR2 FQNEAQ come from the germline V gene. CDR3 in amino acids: CASSLRELSTSEQYF. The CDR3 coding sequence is TGTGCCAGCAGCTTAAGGGAACTATCGACCTCCGAGCAGTACTTC. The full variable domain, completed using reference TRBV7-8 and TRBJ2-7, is GAGVSQSPRYKVAKRGQDVALRCDPISGHVSLFWYQQALGQGPEFLTYFQNEAQLDKSGLPSDRFFAERPEGSVSTLKIQRTQQEDSAVYLCASSLRELSTSEQYFGPGTRLTVT.

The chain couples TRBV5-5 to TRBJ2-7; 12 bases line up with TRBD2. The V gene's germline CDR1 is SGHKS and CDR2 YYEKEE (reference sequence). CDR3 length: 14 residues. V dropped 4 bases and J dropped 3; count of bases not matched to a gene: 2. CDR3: CASSMTSGGYEQYF. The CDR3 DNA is TGTGCCAGCAGCATGACTAGCGGGGGCTACGAGCAGTACTTC. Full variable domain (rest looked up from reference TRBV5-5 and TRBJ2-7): DAGVTQSPTHLIKTRGQQVTLRCSPISGHKSVSWYQQVLGQGPQFIFQYYEKEERGRGNFPDRFSARQFPNYSSELNVNALLLGDSALYLCASSMTSGGYEQYFGPGTRLTVT.

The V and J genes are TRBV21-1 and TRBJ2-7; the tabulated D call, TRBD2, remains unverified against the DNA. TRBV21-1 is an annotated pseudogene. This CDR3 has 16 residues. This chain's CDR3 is CASSKEMGGAQYEQYF. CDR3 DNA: TGTGCCAGCAGCAAAGAGATGGGGGGGGCTCAATACGAGCAGTACTTC.

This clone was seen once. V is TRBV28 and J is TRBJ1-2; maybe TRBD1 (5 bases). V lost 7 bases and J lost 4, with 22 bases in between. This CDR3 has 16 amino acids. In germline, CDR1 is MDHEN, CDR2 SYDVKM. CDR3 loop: CASTQPRVSGGYGYTF. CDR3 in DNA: TGTGCCAGCACCCAACCCCGGGTCTCCGGGGGCTATGGCTACACCTTC.

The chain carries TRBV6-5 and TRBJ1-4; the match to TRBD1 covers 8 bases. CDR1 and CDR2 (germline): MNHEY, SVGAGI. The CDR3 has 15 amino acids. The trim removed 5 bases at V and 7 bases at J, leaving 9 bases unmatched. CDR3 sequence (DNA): TGTGCCAGCAGTACCGATACAGGGGGAGGTGAAAAACTGTTTTTT. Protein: CASSTDTGGGEKLFF.

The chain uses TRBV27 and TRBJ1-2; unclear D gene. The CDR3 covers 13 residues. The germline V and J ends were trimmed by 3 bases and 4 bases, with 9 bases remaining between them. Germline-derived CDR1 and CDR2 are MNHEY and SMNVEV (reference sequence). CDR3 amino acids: CASSFNNAYGYTF. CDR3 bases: TGTGCCAGCAGTTTTAACAATGCCTATGGCTACACCTTC.

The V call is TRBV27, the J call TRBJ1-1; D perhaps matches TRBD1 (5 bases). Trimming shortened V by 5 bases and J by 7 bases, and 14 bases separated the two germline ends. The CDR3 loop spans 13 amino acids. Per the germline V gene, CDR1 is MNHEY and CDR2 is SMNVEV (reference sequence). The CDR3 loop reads CASSPGGRSEAFF. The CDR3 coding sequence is TGTGCCAGCAGTCCGGGGGGACGAAGTGAAGCTTTCTTT.

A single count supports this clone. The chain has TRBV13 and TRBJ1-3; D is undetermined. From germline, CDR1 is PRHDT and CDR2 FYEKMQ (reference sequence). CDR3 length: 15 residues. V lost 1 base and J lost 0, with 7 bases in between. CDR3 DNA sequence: TGTGCCAGCAGCTTAGCTCCTCTCTCTGGAAACACCATATATTTT. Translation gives CASSLAPLSGNTIYF.

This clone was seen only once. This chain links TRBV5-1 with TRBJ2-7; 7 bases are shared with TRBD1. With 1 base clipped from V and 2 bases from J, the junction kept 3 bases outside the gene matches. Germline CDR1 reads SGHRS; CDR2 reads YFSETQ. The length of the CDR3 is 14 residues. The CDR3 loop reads CASSLRGQTYEQYF. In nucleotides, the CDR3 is TGCGCCAGCAGCTTGAGGGGACAGACCTACGAGCAGTACTTC.

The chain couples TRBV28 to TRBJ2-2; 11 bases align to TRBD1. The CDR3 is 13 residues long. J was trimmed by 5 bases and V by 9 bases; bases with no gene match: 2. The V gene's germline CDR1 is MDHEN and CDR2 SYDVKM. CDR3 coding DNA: TGTGCCAGTGGGACAGGGGGAACCGGGGAGCTGTTTTTT. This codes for CASGTGGTGELFF. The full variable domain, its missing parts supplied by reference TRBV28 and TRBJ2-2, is DVKVTQSSRYLVKRTGEKVFLECVQDMDHENMFWYRQDPGLGLRLIYFSYDVKMKEKGDIPEGYSVSREKKERFSLILESASTNQTSMYLCASGTGGTGELFFGEGSRLTVL.

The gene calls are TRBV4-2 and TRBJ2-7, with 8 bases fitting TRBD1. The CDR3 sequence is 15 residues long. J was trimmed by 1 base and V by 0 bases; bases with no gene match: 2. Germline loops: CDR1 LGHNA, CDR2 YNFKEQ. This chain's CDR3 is CASSQDNRGSYEQYF. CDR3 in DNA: TGTGCCAGCAGCCAAGACAACAGGGGGTCCTACGAGCAGTACTTC.

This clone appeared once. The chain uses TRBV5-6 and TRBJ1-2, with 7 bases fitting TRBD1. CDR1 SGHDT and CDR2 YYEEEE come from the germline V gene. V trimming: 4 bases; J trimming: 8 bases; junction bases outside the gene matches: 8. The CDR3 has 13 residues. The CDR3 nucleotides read TGTGCCAGCAGCCGGACAGGCACCGGGGGCTACACCTTC. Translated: CASSRTGTGGYTF.

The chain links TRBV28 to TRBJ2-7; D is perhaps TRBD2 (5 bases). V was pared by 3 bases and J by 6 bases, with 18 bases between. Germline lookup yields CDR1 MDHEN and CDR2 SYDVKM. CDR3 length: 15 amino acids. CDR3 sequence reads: CASSLTRAGGREQYF. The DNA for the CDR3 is TGTGCCAGCAGTTTGACCCGGGCAGGAGGACGCGAGCAGTACTTC.

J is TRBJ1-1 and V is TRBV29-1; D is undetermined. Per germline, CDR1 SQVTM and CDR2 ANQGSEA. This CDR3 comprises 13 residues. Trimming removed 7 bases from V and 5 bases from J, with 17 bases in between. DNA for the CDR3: TGCAGCGGGAGGGTTTCGGAGGGTACTGAAGCTTTCTTT. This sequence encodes CSGRVSEGTEAFF. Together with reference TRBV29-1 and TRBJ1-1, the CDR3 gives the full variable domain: SAVISQKPSRDICQRGTSLTIQCQVDSQVTMMFWYRQQPGQSLTLIATANQGSEATYESGFVIDKFPISRPNLTFSTLTVSNMSPEDSSIYLCSGRVSEGTEAFFGQGTRLTVV.

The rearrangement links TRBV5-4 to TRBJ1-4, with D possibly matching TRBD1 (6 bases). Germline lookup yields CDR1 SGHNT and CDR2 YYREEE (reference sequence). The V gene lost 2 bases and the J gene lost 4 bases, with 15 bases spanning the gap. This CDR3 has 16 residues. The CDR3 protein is CASSFGGRALNEKLFF. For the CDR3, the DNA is TGTGCCAGCAGCTTCGGGGGGCGGGCTCTTAATGAAAAACTGTTTTTT.